This T cell receptor (beta chain) was obtained from a study of control samples from healthy donors and cancer patients. Profiled with immunoSEQ multiplex PCR; TCRdb holds only in-frame clones, not every one. The sample shows about 98,000 clones, 79% of them seen only once. This clone was seen more than once but under ten times. Germline CDR1 and CDR2: LNHDA and SQIVND (reference sequence). The CDR3 has 11 amino acids. The V and J ends lost 3 bases and 7 bases respectively, with 4 bases between them. This TCR was recovered from a young woman in good health. This sequence joins TRBV19 and TRBJ2-1, with D unresolved. The sequencing sample was made of blood. CDR3 region: CASSISNEQFF. The CDR3 DNA reads TGTGCCAGTAGTATCAGTAATGAGCAGTTCTTC.